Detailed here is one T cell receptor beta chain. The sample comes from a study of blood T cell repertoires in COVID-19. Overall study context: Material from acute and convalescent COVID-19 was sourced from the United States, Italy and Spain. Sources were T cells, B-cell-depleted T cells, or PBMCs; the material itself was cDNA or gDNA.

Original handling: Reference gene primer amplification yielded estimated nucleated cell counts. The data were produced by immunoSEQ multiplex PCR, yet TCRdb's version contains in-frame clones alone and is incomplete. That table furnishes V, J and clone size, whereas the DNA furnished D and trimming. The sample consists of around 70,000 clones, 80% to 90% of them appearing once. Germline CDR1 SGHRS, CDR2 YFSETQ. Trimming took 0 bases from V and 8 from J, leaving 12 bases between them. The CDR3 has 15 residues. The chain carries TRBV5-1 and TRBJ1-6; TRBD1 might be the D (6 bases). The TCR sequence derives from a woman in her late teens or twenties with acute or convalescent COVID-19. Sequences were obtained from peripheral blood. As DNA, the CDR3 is TGCGCCAGCAGCTTGGCGGGCAGGGGCCATTCACCCCTCCACTTT. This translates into CASSLAGRGHSPLHF. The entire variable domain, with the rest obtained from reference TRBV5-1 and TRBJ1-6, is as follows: KAGVTQTPRYLIKTRGQQVTLSCSPISGHRSVSWYQQTPGQGLQFLFEYFSETQRNKGNFPGRFSGRQFSNSRSEMNVSTLELGDSALYLCASSLAGRGHSPLHFGNGTRLTVT.